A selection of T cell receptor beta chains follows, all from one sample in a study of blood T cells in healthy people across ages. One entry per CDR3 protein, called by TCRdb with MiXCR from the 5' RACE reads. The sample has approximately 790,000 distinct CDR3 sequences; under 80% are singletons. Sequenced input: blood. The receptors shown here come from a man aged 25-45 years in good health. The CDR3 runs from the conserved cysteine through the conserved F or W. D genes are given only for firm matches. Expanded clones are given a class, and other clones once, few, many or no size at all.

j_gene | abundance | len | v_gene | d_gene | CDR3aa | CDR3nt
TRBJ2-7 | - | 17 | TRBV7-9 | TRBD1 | CASSPGGAGGLVYEQYF | TGTGCCAGCAGCCCAGGCGGGGCAGGGGGCTTGGTCTACGAGCAGTACTTC
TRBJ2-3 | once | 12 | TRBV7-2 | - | CASRLEVDTQYF | TGTGCCAGCCGCCTCGAGGTTGATACGCAGTATTTT
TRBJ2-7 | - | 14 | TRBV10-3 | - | CAISESERSYEQYF | TGTGCCATCAGTGAGTCGGAACGCTCCTACGAGCAGTACTTC
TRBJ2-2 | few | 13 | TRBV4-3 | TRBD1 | CASSLQGSGELFF | TGCGCCAGCAGCCTACAGGGGAGCGGGGAGCTGTTTTTT
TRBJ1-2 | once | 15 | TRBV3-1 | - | CASSQDNLAPYGYTF | TGTGCCAGCAGCCAAGATAACCTGGCCCCCTATGGCTACACCTTC
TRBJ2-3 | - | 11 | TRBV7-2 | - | CASSWRTEQYF | TGTGCCAGCAGCTGGAGGACAGAGCAGTATTTT
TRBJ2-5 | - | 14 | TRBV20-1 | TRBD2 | CSAGSGTPFGEQYF | TGCAGTGCAGGCAGCGGGACTCCCTTTGGGGAGCAGTACTTC
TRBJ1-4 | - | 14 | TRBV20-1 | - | CSARTSGNNEKLFF | TGCAGTGCTAGGACTTCGGGGAACAATGAAAAACTGTTTTTT
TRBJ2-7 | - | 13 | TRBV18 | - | CASSPEVAYEQYF | TGTGCCAGCTCACCTGAGGTCGCCTACGAGCAGTACTTC
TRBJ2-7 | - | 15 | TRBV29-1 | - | CSVDGGDRSSYEQYF | TGCAGCGTTGACGGAGGGGACAGAAGCTCCTACGAGCAGTACTTC
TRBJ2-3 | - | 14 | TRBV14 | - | CASSQNRESDTQYF | TGTGCCAGCAGCCAAAACAGGGAGTCAGATACGCAGTATTTT
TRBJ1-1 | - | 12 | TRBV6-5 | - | CASSPGMTEAFF | TGTGCCAGCAGTCCCGGGATGACTGAAGCTTTCTTT
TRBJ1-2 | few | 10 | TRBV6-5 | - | CASRQYGYTF | TGTGCCAGCAGGCAATATGGCTACACCTTC
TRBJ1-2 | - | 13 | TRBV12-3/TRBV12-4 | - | CVSSFTANYGYTF | TGTGTCAGCAGTTTTACAGCTAACTATGGCTACACCTTC
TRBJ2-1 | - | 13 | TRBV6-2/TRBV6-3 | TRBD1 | CASNPDRGDEQFF | TGTGCCAGCAATCCCGACAGGGGGGATGAGCAGTTCTTC
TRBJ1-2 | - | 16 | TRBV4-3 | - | CASSPMGGWGNYGYTF | TGCGCCAGCAGCCCCATGGGGGGCTGGGGGAACTATGGCTACACCTTC
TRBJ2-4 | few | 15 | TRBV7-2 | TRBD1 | CASSLAIGQGNIQYF | TGTGCCAGCAGCTTAGCAATAGGACAGGGGAACATTCAGTACTTC
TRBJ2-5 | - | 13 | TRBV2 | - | CASADDRSETQYF | TGTGCCAGCGCTGACGACAGGTCAGAGACCCAGTACTTC
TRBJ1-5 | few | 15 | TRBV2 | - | CATQLGQNSNQPQHF | TGTGCCACCCAATTAGGACAGAATAGCAATCAGCCCCAGCATTTT
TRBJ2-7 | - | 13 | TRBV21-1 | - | CASSKRISYEQYF | TGTGCCAGCAGCAAAAGAATCTCCTACGAGCAGTACTTC
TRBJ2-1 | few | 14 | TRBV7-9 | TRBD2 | CASSLLLAGNEQFF | TGTGCCAGCAGCTTATTGCTAGCGGGGAATGAGCAGTTCTTC
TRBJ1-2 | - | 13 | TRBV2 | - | CASSEGPGGGYTF | TGTGCCAGCAGTGAAGGCCCCGGAGGCGGCTACACCTTC
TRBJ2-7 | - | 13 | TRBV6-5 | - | CASTGEYSYEQYF | TGTGCCAGCACGGGAGAATACTCCTACGAGCAGTACTTC
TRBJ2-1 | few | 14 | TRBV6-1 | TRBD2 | CASSERERGGEQFF | TGTGCCAGCAGTGAACGGGAGCGGGGGGGTGAGCAGTTCTTC
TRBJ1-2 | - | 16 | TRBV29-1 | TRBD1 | CSVGRDRSSSGYGYTF | TGCAGCGTTGGCCGGGACAGGTCCTCGAGCGGCTATGGCTACACCTTC
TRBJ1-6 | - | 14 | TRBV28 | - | CVSSLGFHNSPLHF | TGTGTCAGCAGTTTGGGGTTCCATAATTCACCCCTCCACTTT
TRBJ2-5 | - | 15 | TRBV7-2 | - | CASSLGVGVEETQYF | TGTGCCAGCAGCTTGGGAGTGGGGGTAGAGGAGACCCAGTACTTC
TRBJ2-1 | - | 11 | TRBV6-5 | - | CASSYNAEQFF | TGTGCCAGCAGTTACAATGCTGAGCAGTTCTTC
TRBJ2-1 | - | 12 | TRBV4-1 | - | CASSPQYDEQFF | TGCGCCAGCAGCCCTCAATACGATGAGCAGTTCTTC
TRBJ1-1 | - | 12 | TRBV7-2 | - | CASSLSLSEAFF | TGTGCCAGTAGCTTAAGTTTATCTGAAGCTTTCTTT
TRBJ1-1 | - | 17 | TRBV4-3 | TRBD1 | CASSQDSRGTGTTEAFF | TGCGCCAGCAGCCAAGATTCCCGGGGGACAGGGACCACTGAAGCTTTCTTT
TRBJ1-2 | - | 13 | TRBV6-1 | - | CASSDRGADGYTF | TGTGCCAGCAGTGACCGGGGGGCGGATGGCTACACCTTC
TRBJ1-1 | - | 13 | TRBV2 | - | CASQTAENTEAFF | TGTGCCAGCCAGACAGCCGAGAACACTGAAGCTTTCTTT
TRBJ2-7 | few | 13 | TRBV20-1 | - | CSASNLWGGEQYF | TGCAGTGCTTCTAATCTGTGGGGCGGCGAGCAGTACTTC
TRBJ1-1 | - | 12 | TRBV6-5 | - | CATGAQVTEAFF | TGTGCCACCGGGGCACAGGTTACTGAAGCTTTCTTT
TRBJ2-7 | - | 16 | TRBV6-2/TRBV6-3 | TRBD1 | CASSLYPGQGIGEQYF | TGTGCCAGCAGTCTATACCCGGGACAGGGAATCGGCGAGCAGTACTTC
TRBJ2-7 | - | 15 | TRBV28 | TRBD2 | CASSQLAGVPYEQYF | TGTGCCAGCAGCCAGCTAGCGGGGGTTCCCTACGAGCAGTACTTC
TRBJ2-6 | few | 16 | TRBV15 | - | CATSTSGESGANVLTF | TGTGCCACCAGCACCTCAGGGGAGTCTGGGGCCAACGTCCTGACTTTC